The 20 T cell receptor beta chains below were found in one sample sequenced in a study of cytomegalovirus exposure and HLA in healthy donors. Use of 60 Vbeta and 13 Jbeta primers characterized the PCR. The table came from immunoSEQ multiplex PCR; TCRdb's copy has only in-frame clones and leaves some out. The repertoire holds roughly 180,000 clones, with 80% as singletons. Sequencing was carried out using PBMCs. These receptor sequences come from a woman in her 30s in good health and CMV-seronegative.

The CDR3 DNA sequence: TGTGCCAGCAGCCAAGTCACGCTAGCGGGGGGCCGCACAGATACGCAGTATTTT. It translates to CASSQVTLAGGRTDTQYF. The V and J genes are TRBV14 and TRBJ2-3, with 11 bases fitting TRBD2. The germline CDR1 and CDR2 sequences are SGHDN and FVKESK. J was trimmed by 1 base and V by 1 base; bases with no gene match: 7. CDR3 length: 18 residues.

The rearrangement uses TRBV10-3 and TRBJ1-1; D remains unclear. The CDR3 consists of 16 residues. Deletions cut 2 bases from V and 0 bases from J, with 13 bases between. Germline V lookup: CDR1 ENHRY, CDR2 SYGVKD. The CDR3 loop reads CAISEPGLGMNTEAFF. In DNA, the CDR3 is TGTGCCATCAGTGAGCCGGGGTTAGGGATGAACACTGAAGCTTTCTTT.

This clone appeared once. Other DNA sequences in this sample translate to the same CDR3. The CDR3, as DNA: TGTGCCAGCAGCGTAGACTTGGGGGCACGGGATGAGCAGTTCTTC. Protein: CASSVDLGARDEQFF. V is TRBV9 and J is TRBJ2-1; a possible D gene is TRBD1 (6 bases). Germline loops: CDR1 SGDLS, CDR2 YYNGEE. Trimming removed 0 bases from V and 8 bases from J, with 15 bases in between. The CDR3 length is 15 residues. The full variable domain, with the rest looked up from reference TRBV9 and TRBJ2-1, is DSGVTQTPKHLITATGQRVTLRCSPRSGDLSVYWYQQSLDQGLQFLIQYYNGEERAKGNILERFSAQQFPDLHSELNLSSLELGDSALYFCASSVDLGARDEQFFGPGTRLTVL.

The rearrangement links TRBV29-1 to TRBJ1-1; 9 bases are shared with TRBD1. Germline CDR1 reads SQVTM; CDR2 reads ANQGSEA. With V trimmed by 1 base and J by 5 bases, 5 bases remained unmatched. The CDR3 runs 14 residues. The CDR3 protein is CSVEGTGAATEAFF. The CDR3, as DNA: TGCAGCGTTGAAGGGACAGGGGCGGCTACTGAAGCTTTCTTT.

The chain has TRBV6-6 and TRBJ2-3; 7 bases align to TRBD2. Germline values: CDR1 MNHNY, CDR2 SVGAGI (reference sequence). CDR3 length equals 15 residues. Losses at the gene ends were 2 bases for V and 6 bases for J; bases not matched to a gene: 8. CDR3 sequence reads: CASSYGREITDTQYF. CDR3 DNA: TGTGCCAGCAGTTACGGGCGGGAGATAACGGATACGCAGTATTTT.

Only one count was recorded for this clone. This chain joins TRBV5-1 and TRBJ1-2, with TRBD1 matching over 9 bases. With 2 bases clipped from V and 4 bases from J, the junction kept 12 bases outside the gene matches. The CDR3 contains 17 residues. From germline, CDR1 is SGHRS and CDR2 YFSETQ. Written as DNA, the CDR3 is TGCGCCAGCAGCTTTTTTCAGGGACAGGGTCTCCTCTATGGCTACACCTTC. It yields the protein CASSFFQGQGLLYGYTF.

J is TRBJ2-1 and V is TRBV18; weak D call: TRBD1 (6 bases). CDR3 length: 16 amino acids. V was shortened by 6 bases and J by 4 bases, with 19 bases between the two germline ends. Germline lookup yields CDR1 KGHSH and CDR2 LQKENI. The CDR3 spells CASSPAETGNYNEQFF. For the CDR3, the DNA is TGTGCCAGCTCCCCTGCCGAGACAGGAAATTACAATGAGCAGTTCTTC.

For this clone: Other DNA sequences in the sample encode the same CDR3. This chain links TRBV9 with TRBJ1-1; TRBD1 aligns across 8 bases. CDR3 size: 12 residues. Germline CDR1 reads SGDLS; CDR2 reads YYNGEE. The trim removed 2 bases at V and 7 bases at J, leaving 1 base unmatched. CDR3 DNA sequence: TGTGCCAGCAGCGTCGACAGGGGTGAAGCTTTCTTT. Amino acids: CASSVDRGEAFF.

This clone was counted between two and nine times. The chain couples TRBV5-5 to TRBJ1-6; D is undetermined. Germline CDR1 SGHKS, CDR2 YYEKEE (reference sequence). The CDR3 runs 13 residues. V dropped 1 base and J dropped 8 bases, with 7 bases sitting between them. This CDR3 reads CASSLTVDSPLHF. CDR3 nucleotide sequence: TGTGCCAGCAGCTTGACTGTGGATTCACCCCTCCACTTT.

The V and J genes are TRBV10-2 and TRBJ2-7, with a tentative D call TRBD2 (6 bases). The CDR3 loop spans 14 amino acids. Germline lookup yields CDR1 WSHSY and CDR2 SAAADI. Trimming removed 6 bases from V and 7 bases from J, with 19 bases in between. This CDR3 is CASSSPGLPLEQYF. CDR3 DNA: TGCGCCAGCAGCAGCCCGGGACTCCCCCTGGAGCAGTACTTC.

The CDR3 region has the DNA TGCGCCAGCAGCTCCAGGACTAGCGGGGGGGACGTTTACAATGAGCAGTTCTTC. Translating gives CASSSRTSGGDVYNEQFF. The chain employs TRBV5-1 and TRBJ2-1; 15 nucleotides agree with TRBD2. The CDR3 totals 18 residues. CDR1 SGHRS and CDR2 YFSETQ come from the germline V gene. Losses at the gene ends were 3 bases for V and 4 bases for J; bases not matched to a gene: 8.

This chain links TRBV5-1 with TRBJ2-2; perhaps TRBD2 as D (5 bases). This CDR3 comprises 15 residues. In germline, CDR1 is SGHRS, CDR2 YFSETQ. V lost 0 bases to trimming and J lost 6 bases, with 12 bases between them. The DNA for the CDR3 is TGCGCCAGCAGCTTGGCTGGCGGGTTTTCCGGGGAGCTGTTTTTT. Translated, it gives CASSLAGGFSGELFF. The entire variable domain, with the rest obtained from reference TRBV5-1 and TRBJ2-2, is as follows: KAGVTQTPRYLIKTRGQQVTLSCSPISGHRSVSWYQQTPGQGLQFLFEYFSETQRNKGNFPGRFSGRQFSNSRSEMNVSTLELGDSALYLCASSLAGGFSGELFFGEGSRLTVL.

This clone was seen more than once but under ten times. CDR3 in amino acids: CAWSVLAGGDNEQFF. In DNA, the CDR3 is TGTGCCTGGAGTGTACTAGCGGGGGGGGACAATGAGCAGTTCTTC. The chain combines TRBV30 with TRBJ2-1; 13 bases match TRBD2. Germline CDR1 GTSNPN, CDR2 SVGIG (reference sequence). This CDR3 contains 15 residues. The V and J ends lost 0 bases and 5 bases, in that order; junction bases with no gene match: 1. The full variable domain, its missing parts supplied by reference TRBV30 and TRBJ2-1, is SQTIHQWPATLVQPVGSPLSLECTVEGTSNPNLYWYRQAAGRGLQLLFYSVGIGQISSEVPQNLSASRPQDRQFILSSKKLLLSDSGFYLCAWSVLAGGDNEQFFGPGTRLTVL.

CDR3 nucleotide sequence: TGTGCCAGCAGGGAGACAGGGGGACATTCACCCCTCCACTTT. Protein sequence: CASRETGGHSPLHF. J is TRBJ1-6 and V is TRBV6-1; 9 nucleotides align to TRBD1. The J segment lost 8 bases and the V segment lost 6 bases, leaving 5 bases of the junction unmatched. The CDR3 loop spans 14 amino acids. Germline V lookup: CDR1 MNHNS, CDR2 SASEGT.

This clone appeared once. The J gene is TRBJ2-5, the V gene TRBV5-4; 9 bases match TRBD1. J gave up 5 bases and V 3 bases, and 14 bases lay outside the gene matches. The CDR3 covers 17 residues. Germline V lookup: CDR1 SGHNT, CDR2 YYREEE (reference sequence). The CDR3 DNA reads as TGTGCCAGCAGCTCCTACCTGGGACAGGGAATGAGCGAGACCCAGTACTTC. It yields the protein CASSSYLGQGMSETQYF. Using reference TRBV5-4 and TRBJ2-5 for the parts outside the CDR3, the full variable domain is ETGVTQSPTHLIKTRGQQVTLRCSSQSGHNTVSWYQQALGQGPQFIFQYYREEENGRGNFPPRFSGLQFPNYSSELNVNALELDDSALYLCASSSYLGQGMSETQYFGPGTRLLVL.

V is TRBV27 and J is TRBJ2-7; TRBD1 is a possible D gene (5 bases). CDR3 length: 12 amino acids. V gave up 8 bases and J gave up 0 bases, with 8 bases separating them. The germline gives CDR1 MNHEY, CDR2 SMNVEV (reference sequence). The CDR3 nucleotides are TGTGCCAGCTGGGGCGTCTCCTACGAGCAGTACTTC. Protein: CASWGVSYEQYF.

The chain is built from TRBV29-1 and TRBJ2-3; 9 bases map to TRBD2. V lost 4 bases, J lost 6 bases, and 8 bases stayed unmatched. The V gene's germline CDR1 is SQVTM and CDR2 ANQGSEA. The CDR3 extends over 14 amino acids. The CDR3 DNA is TGCAGCGTTGTCTGGCGGGGGGGCCAGGATACGCAGTATTTT. It codes for CSVVWRGGQDTQYF.

This chain uses TRBV4-2 with TRBJ2-5; weak D call: TRBD1 (6 bases). The J call is doubtful: the DNA matches TRBJ2-7 better. Germline CDR1 is LGHNA and CDR2 is YNFKEQ. The CDR3 has 15 residues. CDR3 sequence (DNA): TGTGCCAGCAGCCAATACGGACAGACACCCTACGAGCAGTACTTC. This translates into CASSQYGQTPYEQYF.

This chain links TRBV19 with TRBJ2-7; 15 bases fit TRBD2. The length of the CDR3 is 15 residues. V shed 5 bases and J 5 bases; nucleotides not matched to a gene: 4. Germline-derived CDR1 and CDR2 are LNHDA and SQIVND (reference sequence). CDR3 region: CASSGLAGGLNEQYF. The CDR3 DNA reads TGTGCCAGTAGTGGACTAGCGGGGGGGCTAAACGAGCAGTACTTC.

V usage is TRBV29-1 and J usage is TRBJ2-3; D gene unclear. CDR1 is SQVTM, CDR2 ANQGSEA, per germline. Trimming took off 2 bases at V and 2 bases at J, with 8 bases between the two ends. The CDR3 contains 13 residues. The CDR3 loop reads CSVETAATDTQYF. The DNA of the CDR3 is TGCAGCGTTGAAACAGCTGCCACAGATACGCAGTATTTT.